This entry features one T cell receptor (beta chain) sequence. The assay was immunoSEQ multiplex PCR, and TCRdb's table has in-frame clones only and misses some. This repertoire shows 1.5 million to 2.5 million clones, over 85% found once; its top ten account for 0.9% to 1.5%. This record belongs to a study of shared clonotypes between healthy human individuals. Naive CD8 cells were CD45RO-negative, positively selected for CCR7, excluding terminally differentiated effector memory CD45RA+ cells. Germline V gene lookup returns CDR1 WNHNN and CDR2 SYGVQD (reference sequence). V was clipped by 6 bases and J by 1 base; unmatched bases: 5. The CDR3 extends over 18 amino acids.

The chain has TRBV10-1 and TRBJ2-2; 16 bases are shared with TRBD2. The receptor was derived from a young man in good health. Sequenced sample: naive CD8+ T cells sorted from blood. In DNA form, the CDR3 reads TGCGCCAGCAGCGGGACTAGCGGGGGGGTCCTGAACACCGGGGAGCTGTTTTTT. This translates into CASSGTSGGVLNTGELFF.